Listed below are T cell receptor beta chains from one sample, sequenced in a study of blood T cell repertoires in COVID-19. Assay used: immunoSEQ multiplex PCR; TCRdb lists only in-frame clones, some missing. Among around 180,000 clones, about 84% were seen once, and the ten largest hold roughly 6.3%. Sequencing was done on a sample of peripheral blood. Receptors were obtained from a human donor in a cohort sampled during active COVID-19. Both conserved end residues are trimmed from each CDR3. D genes are given only for firm matches.

TRBV4-1	TRBJ1-1	NA	ASSQVMGSNTEAF
TRBV2	TRBJ2-7	NA	AGAALGYEQY
TRBV23-1	TRBJ1-3	NA	ASSQQGTGNTIY
TRBV7-6	TRBJ2-1	TRBD1	ASSLAGQPNSYNEQF
TRBV2	TRBJ2-2	NA	ASSGANTGELF
TRBV7-9	TRBJ2-7	TRBD2	ASSPPTSGGGEQY
TRBV5-5	TRBJ1-5	NA	ASSLVTGGPQPQH
TRBV7-8	TRBJ2-7	NA	ASSLAQGVSGEQY
TRBV7-3	TRBJ2-2	TRBD2	ASSPPGGGNTGELF
TRBV5-1	TRBJ2-3	TRBD2	ASSLDGGDPSTQY
TRBV4-1	TRBJ1-5	TRBD1	ASSQESSGTGKNQPQH
TRBV3-1/TRBV3-2	TRBJ1-1	NA	ATGVSDTEAF
TRBV9	TRBJ2-7	NA	ASSVDGGLPSDEQY
TRBV12-5	TRBJ2-1	NA	ASGPTTTYNEQF
TRBV7-9	TRBJ1-5	NA	ASSQEGGGNQPQH
TRBV5-6	TRBJ2-2	TRBD1	ASSPSGTGFAGELF
TRBV30	TRBJ2-7	TRBD1	AWSVQGLWYEQY
TRBV3-1/TRBV3-2	TRBJ2-1	TRBD2	ASSLAGDNEQF
TRBV19	TRBJ1-1	NA	ASSIPGVDTEAF
TRBV18	TRBJ1-1	NA	ASSPLQENTEAF
TRBV7-3	TRBJ2-6	NA	ASSSGQFYSGANVLT
TRBV4-1	TRBJ1-1	NA	ASSKEEGGQTEAF
TRBV7-3	TRBJ2-1	TRBD2	ASSGSGGLGDEQF
TRBV9	TRBJ2-3	NA	ASSVNRDISTDTQY
TRBV3-1/TRBV3-2	TRBJ1-4	NA	ASSQEGVANEKLF
TRBV5-4	TRBJ2-5	TRBD2	ASSLELAEETQY
TRBV6-5	TRBJ1-6	NA	ASSYDAGNQSPLH
TRBV27	TRBJ2-7	TRBD1	ASSIRDRGYEQY
TRBV3-1/TRBV3-2	TRBJ1-3	TRBD1	ASSQAPTGAIGNTIY
TRBV12-3/TRBV12-4	TRBJ2-7	TRBD1	ATKTGGENEQY
TRBV5-5	TRBJ1-1	TRBD1	ASSLTGGTSNTEAF
TRBV30	TRBJ1-2	TRBD1	AWVPPARGSGYT
TRBV9	TRBJ2-7	TRBD1	ASSRTGINEQY
TRBV7-6	TRBJ2-5	NA	ASSPEIGGGETQY
TRBV7-2	TRBJ1-2	TRBD1	ASSFRTGTAYGYT
TRBV21-1	TRBJ1-1	NA	ASSPLGTGNTEAF
TRBV7-8	TRBJ1-3	NA	ASSLRGQNSGNTIY
TRBV19	TRBJ1-3	TRBD1	ASSFRGQAGNTIY
TRBV27	TRBJ2-5	TRBD1	ASSLLGGLETQY
TRBV6-5	TRBJ2-6	NA	ASSYFSSGANVLT
TRBV6-5	TRBJ1-2	TRBD1	ASRGDRNYGYT
TRBV6-4	TRBJ1-6	TRBD1	ASTRQGGEPNRGMNSPLH
TRBV5-1	TRBJ2-7	NA	ASSLGTTYEQY
TRBV29-1	TRBJ1-5	NA	SVTGASGQPQH
TRBV7-9	TRBJ1-2	TRBD1	ASSDPGQGILS
TRBV5-1	TRBJ2-7	TRBD1	ASSPYRGPYEQY
TRBV4-2	TRBJ2-1	TRBD2	ASSQALAGGPSEQF
TRBV13	TRBJ1-2	NA	ASSLGRGSNYGYT
TRBV5-1	TRBJ2-1	NA	ASRPSSYNEQF
TRBV29-1	TRBJ2-3	NA	SVAASRTDTQY
TRBV7-9	TRBJ2-5	TRBD1	ASTMMDRGQKETQY
TRBV11-2	TRBJ1-1	NA	ASSSWTVKNTEAF
TRBV7-9	TRBJ2-7	TRBD1	ASRPQGELTNEQY
TRBV7-8	TRBJ2-7	NA	ASSLGANSYEQY